This TCR beta chain was recorded in a study of blood T cell repertoires in COVID-19. The wider study: The United States, Italy and Spain supplied acute and convalescent COVID-19 samples. T cells, B-cell-depleted T cells, or PBMCs provided the cDNA or gDNA that served as material.

Germline V gene lookup returns CDR1 LNHDA and CDR2 SQIVND (reference sequence). The ends lost 4 bases at V and 5 bases at J; junction bases unmatched: 7. The CDR3 consists of 14 residues. Per the authors' pipeline: Researchers report that nucleated cell counts were estimated from reference gene primer amplification. Measured with immunoSEQ multiplex PCR; TCRdb has only the in-frame clones, and not every one. V, J and clone size are taken as reported in that table, and D and trimming were inferred from the DNA itself. This sample yields about 120,000 clones, of which 75% to 80% are seen a single time; roughly 7.9% belongs to the top ten.

The sequence came from a human donor in a cohort sampled during active COVID-19. Sequenced sample: peripheral blood. The chain recombines TRBV19 with TRBJ2-7; 8 nucleotides match TRBD2. This CDR3 reads CASSTRTSRHEQYF. In DNA form, the CDR3 reads TGTGCCAGTAGTACCCGGACTAGCAGGCACGAGCAGTACTTC. Full variable domain (outside the CDR3, taken from reference TRBV19 and TRBJ2-7): DGGITQSPKYLFRKEGQNVTLSCEQNLNHDAMYWYRQDPGQGLRLIYYSQIVNDFQKGDIAEGYSVSREKKESFPLTVTSAQKNPTAFYLCASSTRTSRHEQYFGPGTRLTVT.